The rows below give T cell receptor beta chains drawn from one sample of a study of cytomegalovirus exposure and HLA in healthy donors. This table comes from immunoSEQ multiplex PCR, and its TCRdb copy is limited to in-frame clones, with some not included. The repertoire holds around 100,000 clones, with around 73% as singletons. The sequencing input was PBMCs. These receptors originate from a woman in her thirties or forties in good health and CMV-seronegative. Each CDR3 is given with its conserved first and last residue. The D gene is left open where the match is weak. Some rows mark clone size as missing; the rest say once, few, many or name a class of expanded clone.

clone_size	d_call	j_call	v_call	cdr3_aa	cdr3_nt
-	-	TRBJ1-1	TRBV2	CASTVVGQNTEAFF	TGTGCCAGCACCGTTGTGGGCCAGAACACTGAAGCTTTCTTT
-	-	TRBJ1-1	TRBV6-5	CASTFGPRGEAFF	TGTGCCAGCACTTTCGGGCCAAGGGGTGAAGCTTTCTTT
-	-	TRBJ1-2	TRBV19	CASSILYGYTF	TGTGCCAGTAGTATCCTCTATGGCTACACCTTC
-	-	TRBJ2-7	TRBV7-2	CASSLAAGQLTSYEQYF	TGTGCCAGCAGCCTGGCGGCGGGACAGCTTACCTCCTACGAGCAGTACTTC
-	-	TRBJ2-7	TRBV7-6	CASRLVVGGYEQYF	TGTGCCAGCCGCTTAGTGGTAGGGGGCTACGAGCAGTACTTC
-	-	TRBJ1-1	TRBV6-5	CASSYSLGVDRTEAFF	TGTGCCAGCAGTTACTCGCTAGGGGTAGATAGGACTGAAGCTTTCTTT
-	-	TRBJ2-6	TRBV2	CATGRGRTSGANVLTF	TGTGCCACCGGGCGGGGGCGGACCTCTGGGGCCAACGTCCTGACTTTC
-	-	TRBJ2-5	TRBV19	CASSEANQETQYF	TGCGCCAGTAGTGAAGCGAACCAAGAGACCCAGTACTTC
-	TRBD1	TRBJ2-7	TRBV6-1	CASSDGQGAFYEQYF	TGTGCCAGCAGTGATGGTCAGGGGGCTTTTTACGAGCAGTACTTC
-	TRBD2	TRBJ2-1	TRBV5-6	CASSPGTSGRSYEQFF	TGTGCCAGCAGCCCCGGGACTAGCGGGAGATCTTATGAGCAGTTCTTC
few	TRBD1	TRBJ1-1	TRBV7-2	CASSPRDRGLMNTEAFF	TGTGCCAGCAGCCCCCGGGACAGGGGATTAATGAACACTGAAGCTTTCTTT
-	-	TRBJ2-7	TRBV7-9	CASSFLVGARNEQYF	TGTGCCAGCAGCTTCCTTGTGGGAGCGAGGAACGAGCAGTACTTC
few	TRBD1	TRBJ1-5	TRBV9	CASSVGQGVNQPQHF	TGTGCCAGCAGCGTTGGACAGGGCGTAAATCAGCCCCAGCATTTT
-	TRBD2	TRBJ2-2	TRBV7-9	CASSFVAGAGELFF	TGTGCCAGCAGCTTTGTAGCGGGAGCCGGGGAGCTGTTTTTT
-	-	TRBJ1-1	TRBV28	CASSLGAPIRGEAFF	TGTGCCAGCAGTCTAGGGGCCCCAATTAGGGGTGAAGCTTTCTTT
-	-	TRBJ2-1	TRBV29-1	CSVEIVAGLRYNEQFF	TGCAGCGTTGAAATCGTTGCGGGGCTGCGATACAATGAGCAGTTCTTC
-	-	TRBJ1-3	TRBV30	CAWSWGDPGSGNTIYF	TGTGCCTGGAGTTGGGGGGACCCCGGCTCTGGAAACACCATATATTTT
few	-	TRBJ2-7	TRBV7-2	CASSQDHSTSTYEQYF	TGTGCCAGCAGCCAAGACCACAGCACGAGTACCTACGAGCAGTACTTC
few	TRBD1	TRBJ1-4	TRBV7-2	CASSPTGVGEKLFF	TGTGCCAGCAGCCCGACAGGGGTTGGTGAAAAACTGTTTTTT
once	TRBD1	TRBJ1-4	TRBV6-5	CASSYQGTGVSEKLFF	TGTGCCAGCAGTTATCAAGGGACAGGGGTCTCTGAAAAACTGTTTTTT
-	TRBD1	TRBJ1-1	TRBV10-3	CAISKNYVGQGPNTEAFF	TGTGCCATCAGTAAAAACTATGTGGGACAGGGTCCGAACACTGAAGCTTTCTTT
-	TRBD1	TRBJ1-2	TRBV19	CASSIFRDRGYGYTF	TGTGCCAGTAGTATATTTCGGGACAGGGGCTATGGCTACACCTTC
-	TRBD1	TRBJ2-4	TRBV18	CASSPRDSVNIQYF	TGTGCCAGCTCACCTCGGGACAGCGTAAACATTCAGTACTTC
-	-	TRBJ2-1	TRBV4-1	CASSQGRVRNEQFF	TGCGCCAGCAGCCAAGGCAGGGTCCGCAATGAGCAGTTCTTC
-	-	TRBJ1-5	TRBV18	CASSPDSSNQPQHF	TGTGCCAGCTCACCAGACAGCAGCAATCAGCCCCAGCATTTT
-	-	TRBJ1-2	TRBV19	CASSNRASYGYTF	TGTGCCAGTAGCAACAGAGCTTCCTATGGCTACACCTTC
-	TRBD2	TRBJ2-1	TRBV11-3	CASSKGLPGGHEQFF	TGTGCCAGCAGCAAGGGGCTGCCGGGAGGGCATGAGCAGTTCTTC
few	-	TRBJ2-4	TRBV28	CASSSVESGESGEVSKNIQYF	TGTGCCAGCAGTTCGGTCGAATCGGGAGAGAGTGGGGAGGTATCCAAAAACATTCAGTACTTC
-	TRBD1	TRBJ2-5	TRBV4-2	CASSKVLGQKETQYF	TGTGCCAGCAGCAAAGTCTTGGGACAGAAAGAGACCCAGTACTTC
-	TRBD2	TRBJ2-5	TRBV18	CASSPREGETQYF	TGTGCCAGCTCACCACGGGAGGGAGAGACCCAGTACTTC
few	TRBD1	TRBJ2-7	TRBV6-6	CAIHVRDSLYEQYF	TGTGCCATCCACGTCCGGGACAGTCTCTACGAGCAGTACTTC
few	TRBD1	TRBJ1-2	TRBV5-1	CASSLEGQWSYGYTF	TGCGCCAGCAGCTTGGAGGGACAGTGGAGCTATGGCTACACCTTC
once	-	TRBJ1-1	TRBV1	CTSSRNRTGTGGAEAFF	TGCACCAGCAGCCGAAACCGTACCGGGACAGGGGGTGCTGAAGCTTTCTTT
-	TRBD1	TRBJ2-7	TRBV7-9	CASSLNRGRQGDYEQYF	TGTGCCAGCAGCTTAAATCGGGGTCGACAGGGTGATTACGAGCAGTACTTC
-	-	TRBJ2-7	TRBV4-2	CASSQGSGYEQYF	TGTGCCAGCAGCCAAGGTAGCGGCTACGAGCAGTACTTC
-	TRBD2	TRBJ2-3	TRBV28	CASNTPILAGGSSTDTQYF	TGTGCCAGCAATACCCCCATACTAGCGGGAGGATCTAGCACAGATACGCAGTATTTT
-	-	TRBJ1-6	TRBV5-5	CASSLDPSRSPLHF	TGTGCCAGCAGCTTGGACCCATCCAGATCACCCCTCCACTTT
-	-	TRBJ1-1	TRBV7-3	CASSLLRARDPLVGGTEAFF	TGTGCCAGCAGCCTCCTCAGGGCCAGGGACCCCTTAGTGGGGGGCACTGAAGCTTTCTTT
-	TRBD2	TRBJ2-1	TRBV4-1	CASSQVAGAGWNEQFF	TGCGCCAGCAGCCAAGTAGCGGGAGCGGGGTGGAATGAGCAGTTCTTC
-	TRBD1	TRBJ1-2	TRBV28	CASSLPLRGPVSYGYTF	TGTGCCAGCAGTTTGCCCCTCAGGGGGCCTGTTAGCTATGGCTACACCTTC
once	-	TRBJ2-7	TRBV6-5	CASRSTGHYEQYF	TGTGCCAGCAGATCTACAGGCCACTACGAGCAGTACTTC
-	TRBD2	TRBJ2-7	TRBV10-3	CAISDRTSHEQYF	TGTGCCATCAGTGATAGGACTAGCCACGAGCAGTACTTC
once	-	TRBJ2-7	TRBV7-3	CASSLKRSYEQYF	TGTGCCAGCAGCTTAAAGCGCTCCTACGAGCAGTACTTC
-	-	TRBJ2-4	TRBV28	CASSFFTGIAKNIQYF	TGTGCCAGCAGTTTTTTCACAGGTATAGCCAAAAACATTCAGTACTTC
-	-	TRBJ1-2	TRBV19	CASSALSLSTDNYGYTF	TGTGCCAGTAGTGCATTATCGCTCTCGACAGATAACTATGGCTACACCTTC